This TCR beta chain was identified in a study of blood T cell repertoires in COVID-19. About the research overall: Whether acute or convalescent, the COVID-19 samples came from the United States, Italy and Spain.

The V end lost 6 bases, the J end lost 7 bases, and 6 bases lay between the germline ends. CDR3 length: 10 amino acids. Looked up from germline, CDR1 is MGHDK and CDR2 is SYGVNS. The study recruited people aged roughly 18 to 100 years across about two dozen US areas. As processed by the authors: Estimation of nucleated cell counts relied on the amplification of reference gene primers. Only in-frame clones appear in the TCRdb table, and some are missing; sequencing was by immunoSEQ multiplex PCR. That table gives V, J and clone size, and the DNA gave D and trimming. The table records just over 150,000 clones, 88% of them present only once.

This receptor was obtained from a woman aged 45-60 years who had recovered from COVID-19. Specimen: PBMCs or T cells enriched from blood (not recorded which). The genes are TRBV25-1 and TRBJ2-5, with D possibly being TRBD2 (5 bases). The CDR3, as DNA: TGTGCCAGCAGACGGGGGACCCAGTACTTC. Protein sequence: CASRRGTQYF.